The 3 T cell receptor beta chains listed next were all sequenced from one sample in a study of blood T cells in healthy people across ages. A second about 6 to 11 cycle PCR used barcoded and J-beta primers. Each CDR3 protein is one row after TCRdb ran MiXCR on the 5' RACE reads. The sample yields 1,500,000 or so distinct CDR3 sequences, roughly 59% seen once. The sequenced sample was blood. These receptors were collected from a man aged 18 to 35 in good health.

The V and J genes are TRBV20-1 and TRBJ1-2; a weak D match, TRBD1 (6 bases). Per the germline V gene, CDR1 is DFQATT and CDR2 is SNEGSKA (reference sequence). V shed 4 bases and J shed 1 base, with 13 bases lying between them. The CDR3 has 14 residues. The CDR3 DNA reads TGCAGTGCTACAGGACAGAGTAGTAACTATGGCTACACCTTC. This translates into CSATGQSSNYGYTF.

The gene calls are TRBV10-3 and TRBJ2-7, with D possibly matching TRBD2 (6 bases). Germline V gene data show CDR1 as ENHRY and CDR2 as SYGVKD. CDR3 length: 14 amino acids. V was trimmed by 6 bases and J by 3 bases, leaving 15 bases between them. In nucleotides, the CDR3 is TGTGCCATCAGCGGGGGACTGATCAGCTACGAGCAGTACTTC. It specifies CAISGGLISYEQYF.

The chain employs TRBV29-1 and TRBJ2-7; 9 positions agree with TRBD2. Germline loops: CDR1 SQVTM, CDR2 ANQGSEA. V lost 5 bases, J lost 0 bases, and 5 bases stayed unmatched. This CDR3 spans 14 amino acids. CDR3 sequence reads: CSVKTAGGSYEQYF. CDR3 nucleotides: TGCAGCGTTAAAACAGCGGGAGGCTCCTACGAGCAGTACTTC.